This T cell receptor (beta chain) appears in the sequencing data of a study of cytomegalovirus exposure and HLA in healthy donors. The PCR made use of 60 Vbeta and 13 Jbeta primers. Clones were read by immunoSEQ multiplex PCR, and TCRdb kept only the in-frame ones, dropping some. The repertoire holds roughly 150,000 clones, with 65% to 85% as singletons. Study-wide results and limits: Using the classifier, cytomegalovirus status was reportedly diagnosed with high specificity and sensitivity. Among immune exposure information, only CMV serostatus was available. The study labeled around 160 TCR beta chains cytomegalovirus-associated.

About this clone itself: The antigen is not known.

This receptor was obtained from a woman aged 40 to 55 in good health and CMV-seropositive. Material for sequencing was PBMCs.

The CDR3 is CASSESYGRDGPTDTQYF. The CDR3 nucleotides read TGCGCCAGCAGTGAGTCGTACGGGAGGGACGGCCCCACAGATACGCAGTATTTT. V and J are TRBV10-1 and TRBJ2-3; 8 bases are a match to TRBD2. V lost 0 bases and J lost 2; bases outside the gene matches: 10. CDR1 and CDR2 from the germline V gene are WNHNN and SYGVQD (reference sequence). The CDR3 covers 18 residues.